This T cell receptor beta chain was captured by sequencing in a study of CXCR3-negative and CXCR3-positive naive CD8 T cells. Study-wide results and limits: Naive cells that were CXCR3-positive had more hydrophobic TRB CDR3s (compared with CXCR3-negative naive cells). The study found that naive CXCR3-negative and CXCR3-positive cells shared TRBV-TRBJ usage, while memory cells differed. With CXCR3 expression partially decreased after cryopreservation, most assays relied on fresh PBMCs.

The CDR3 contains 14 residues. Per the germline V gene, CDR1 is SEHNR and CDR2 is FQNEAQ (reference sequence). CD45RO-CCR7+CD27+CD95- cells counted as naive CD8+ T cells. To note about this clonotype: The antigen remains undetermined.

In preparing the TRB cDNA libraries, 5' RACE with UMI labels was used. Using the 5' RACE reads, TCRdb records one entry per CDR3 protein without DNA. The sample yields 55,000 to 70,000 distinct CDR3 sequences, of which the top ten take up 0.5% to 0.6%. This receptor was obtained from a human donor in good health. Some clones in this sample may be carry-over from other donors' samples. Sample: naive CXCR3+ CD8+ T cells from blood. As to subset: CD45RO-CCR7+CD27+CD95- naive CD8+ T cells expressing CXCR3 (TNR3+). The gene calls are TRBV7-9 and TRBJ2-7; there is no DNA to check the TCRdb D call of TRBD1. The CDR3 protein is CASSLILDSYEQYF. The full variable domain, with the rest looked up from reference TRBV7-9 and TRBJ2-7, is DTGVSQNPRHKITKRGQNVTFRCDPISEHNRLYWYRQTLGQGPEFLTYFQNEAQLEKSRLLSDRFSAERPKGSFSTLEIQRTEQGDSAMYLCASSLILDSYEQYFGPGTRLTVT.